This entry lists 3 T cell receptor beta chains sequenced from one sample in a study of T cell responses to AZD1222 COVID-19 vaccine. This table comes from immunoSEQ multiplex PCR, and its TCRdb copy is limited to in-frame clones, with some not included. The table lists 100,000 to 120,000 clones, approximately 90% of them singletons. Sequencing was performed on peripheral blood, taken 28 days after the second AZD1222 dose. These receptors originate from an adult who received the AZD1222 COVID-19 vaccine.

V and J are TRBV21-1 and TRBJ1-6; the listed D gene, TRBD1, was not tested against the DNA. TRBV21-1 is designated a pseudogene. CDR3 size: 15 residues. The CDR3, as DNA: TGTGCCAGCAGCAAACTCGGGCAGGGGGATTCACCCCTCCACTTT. It is translated as CASSKLGQGDSPLHF.

The chain employs TRBV5-1 and TRBJ1-6; D perhaps matches TRBD1 (5 bases). The germline V gene encodes CDR1 SGHRS and CDR2 YFSETQ. Between the trimmed V and J ends, which lost 0 bases and 7 bases, there was a span of 11 bases. CDR3 length: 15 residues. The CDR3 loop reads CASSLEGTENSPLHF. The CDR3 DNA follows: TGCGCCAGCAGCTTGGAGGGGACTGAGAATTCACCCCTCCACTTT.

The chain couples TRBV7-9 to TRBJ2-3; 9 bases agree with TRBD2. V lost 0 bases, J lost 5 bases, and 3 bases stayed unmatched. Germline assignment: CDR1 SEHNR and CDR2 FQNEAQ (reference sequence). This CDR3 region has 15 residues. CDR3 loop: CASSLASGGVDTQYF. Written as DNA, the CDR3 is TGTGCCAGCAGCTTAGCTAGCGGGGGAGTAGATACGCAGTATTTT. The complete variable domain, with remaining parts taken from reference TRBV7-9 and TRBJ2-3, reads DTGVSQNPRHKITKRGQNVTFRCDPISEHNRLYWYRQTLGQGPEFLTYFQNEAQLEKSRLLSDRFSAERPKGSFSTLEIQRTEQGDSAMYLCASSLASGGVDTQYFGPGTRLTVL.